This T cell receptor (beta chain) came from a study of T cell responses to AZD1222 COVID-19 vaccine. The V and J ends lost 2 bases and 0 bases respectively, with 14 bases between them. The CDR3 sequence is 16 residues long. The germline V gene encodes CDR1 GTSNPN and CDR2 SVGIG (reference sequence). Overall study results and limits: The study identified only five to seven AZD1222 recipients as seropositive at baseline. Donors skewed white British and female; clonal diversity was possibly underestimated. The peak T cell response came first, and repertoires were sampled only after it.

Profiled with immunoSEQ multiplex PCR; TCRdb holds only in-frame clones, not every one. The repertoire holds under 150,000 clones, with 90% to 95% as singletons. As regards this clone: Antigen unknown.

The sequence was collected from an adult in good health. Specimen: peripheral blood, collected on day 0 of AZD1222 vaccination. V and J are TRBV30 and TRBJ1-3; TRBD1 is a possible D gene (6 bases). The CDR3 DNA reads TGTGCCTGGAGTTTGGGACATGAATTCTCTGGAAACACCATATATTTT. It translates to CAWSLGHEFSGNTIYF.